This T cell receptor beta chain comes out of a study of radiation and T cells in renal cell carcinoma. Germline V gene lookup returns CDR1 SGDLS and CDR2 YYNGEE. Trimming removed 0 bases from V and 6 bases from J, with 15 bases in between. This CDR3 is 16 amino acids long. Profiling relied on immunoSEQ multiplex PCR, and the TCRdb table lists in-frame clones only, not all of them. The sample records 130,000 to 150,000 clones, 75% to 90% being singletons. Time point noted: blood 4 weeks post-SBRT, at nephrectomy. Treatment described: 15 Gy SBRT to primary tumor, nephrectomy 4 weeks later. The source of this sequence is a woman aged 50 to 60 with renal cell carcinoma. The sequenced sample was blood, obtained from a patient whose treatment included radiotherapy and nephrectomy. The chain combines TRBV9 with TRBJ2-2, with a possible D match to TRBD2 (5 bases). The CDR3 sequence is CASSVELAYYAGELFF. CDR3 DNA sequence: TGTGCCAGCAGCGTAGAGCTAGCCTACTATGCCGGGGAGCTGTTTTTT. The variable domain in full, completed from reference TRBV9 and TRBJ2-2, reads DSGVTQTPKHLITATGQRVTLRCSPRSGDLSVYWYQQSLDQGLQFLIQYYNGEERAKGNILERFSAQQFPDLHSELNLSSLELGDSALYFCASSVELAYYAGELFFGEGSRLTVL.